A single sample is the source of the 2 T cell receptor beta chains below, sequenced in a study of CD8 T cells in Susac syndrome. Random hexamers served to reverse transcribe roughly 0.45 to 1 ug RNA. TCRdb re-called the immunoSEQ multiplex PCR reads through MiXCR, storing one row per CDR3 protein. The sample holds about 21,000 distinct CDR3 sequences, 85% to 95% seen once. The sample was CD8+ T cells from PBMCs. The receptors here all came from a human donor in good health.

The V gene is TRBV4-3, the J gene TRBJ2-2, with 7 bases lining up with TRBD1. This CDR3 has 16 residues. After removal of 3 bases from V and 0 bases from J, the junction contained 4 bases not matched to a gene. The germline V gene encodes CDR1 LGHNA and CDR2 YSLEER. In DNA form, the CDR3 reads TGCGCCAGCAGCCAGGGACAGTTCGCGAACACCGGGGAGCTGTTTTTT. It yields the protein CASSQGQFANTGELFF.

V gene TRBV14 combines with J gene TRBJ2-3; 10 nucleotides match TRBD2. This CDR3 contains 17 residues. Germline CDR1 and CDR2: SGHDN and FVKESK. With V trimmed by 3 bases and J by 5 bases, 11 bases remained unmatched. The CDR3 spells CASSHLISGGQGDTQYF. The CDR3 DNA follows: TGTGCCAGCAGCCACCTAATTAGCGGGGGGCAAGGAGATACGCAGTATTTT.